These 6 T cell receptor beta chains originate from one sample sequenced in a study of T cells after posttransplantation cyclophosphamide. The protocol was immunoSEQ multiplex PCR, while the TCRdb copy is restricted to in-frame clones and leaves out a portion. This sample has roughly 42,000 clones, each found more than once. Material for sequencing was PBMCs. These receptors were obtained from a woman aged 50 to 65 in good health and a related stem cell transplant donor.

The table lists this clone with many counts. The chain joins TRBV11-2 to TRBJ1-1; D uncertain. The V gene's germline CDR1 is SGHAT and CDR2 FQNNGV. CDR3 length: 14 amino acids. V was cut by 3 bases and J by 1 base, with 9 bases left in between. The CDR3 bases are TGTGCCAGCAGCTTGTCTTGGGCGAACACTGAAGCTTTCTTT. This encodes CASSLSWANTEAFF.

J is TRBJ2-2 and V is TRBV27, with D tentatively TRBD1 (5 bases). The V and J ends lost 2 bases and 4 bases respectively, with 8 bases between them. Germline assignment: CDR1 MNHEY and CDR2 SMNVEV (reference sequence). CDR3 size: 14 residues. CDR3 bases: TGTGCCAGCAGTTTAGACAGCCCCACCGGGGAGCTGTTTTTT. This gives the protein CASSLDSPTGELFF.

This clone appeared many times. The J gene is TRBJ2-3, the V gene TRBV6-5; TRBD2 might be the D (6 bases). This CDR3 is built from 13 residues. The germline V gene encodes CDR1 MNHEY and CDR2 SVGAGI. V was shortened by 10 bases and J by 2 bases, with 13 bases between the two germline ends. The CDR3 region has the DNA TGTGCCATAGGGCGGGAAGCCACAGATACGCAGTATTTT. Translated: CAIGREATDTQYF.

This clone came up a few times. The chain links TRBV7-9 to TRBJ2-5; D gene unclear. The closer fit of TRBJ2-7 to the DNA end suggests the J call may be wrong. The CDR3 is 12 amino acids. Looked up from germline, CDR1 is SEHNR and CDR2 is FQNEAQ (reference sequence). The CDR3 nucleotides read TGTGCCAGCAGCTTCGGTGTCAACGAGCAGTACTTC. It is translated as CASSFGVNEQYF.

This clone was picked up many times. This chain links TRBV2 with TRBJ2-4; D remains unclear. The CDR3 spans 11 residues. V lost 4 bases and J 6 bases, leaving 4 bases between the germline ends. The germline V gene has CDR1 SNHLY and CDR2 FYNNEI. The CDR3 DNA reads as TGTGCCAGCAGTGGGCCAAACATTCAGTACTTC. It codes for CASSGPNIQYF.

This clone was detected many times. The chain carries TRBV6-6 and TRBJ2-3; 14 positions agree with TRBD2. With 6 bases clipped from V and 4 bases from J, the junction kept 6 bases outside the gene matches. Germline values: CDR1 MNHNY, CDR2 SVGAGI (reference sequence). CDR3 size: 16 residues. CDR3 loop: CASSRKTSGGADTQYF. DNA for the CDR3: TGTGCCAGCAGCCGAAAGACTAGCGGGGGGGCAGATACGCAGTATTTT.